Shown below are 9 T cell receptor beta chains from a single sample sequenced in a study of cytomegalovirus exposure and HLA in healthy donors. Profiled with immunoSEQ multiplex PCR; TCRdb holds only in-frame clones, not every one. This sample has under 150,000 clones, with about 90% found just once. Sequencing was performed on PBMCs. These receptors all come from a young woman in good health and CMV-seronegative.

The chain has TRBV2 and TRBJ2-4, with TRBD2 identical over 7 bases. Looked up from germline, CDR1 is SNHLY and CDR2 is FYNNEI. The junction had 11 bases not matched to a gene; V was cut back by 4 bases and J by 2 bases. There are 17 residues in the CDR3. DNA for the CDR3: TGTGCCAGCAGTGGGGGGGGTGTCGACCGTACCAAAAACATTCAGTACTTC. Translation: CASSGGGVDRTKNIQYF. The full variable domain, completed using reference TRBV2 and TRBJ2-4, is EPEVTQTPSHQVTQMGQEVILRCVPISNHLYFYWYRQILGQKVEFLVSFYNNEISEKSEIFDDQFSVERPDGSNFTLKIRSTKLEDSAMYFCASSGGGVDRTKNIQYFGAGTRLSVL.

This CDR3 is CASSSGQGSSYNSPLHF. The CDR3 region has the DNA TGTGCCAGCAGTTCTGGTCAGGGAAGCTCCTATAATTCACCCCTCCACTTT. This chain uses TRBV5-5 with TRBJ1-6, with D possibly being TRBD1 (5 bases). Germline CDR1 SGHKS, CDR2 YYEKEE (reference sequence). Trimming shortened V by 5 bases and J by 0 bases, and 15 bases separated the two germline ends. The CDR3 length is 17 residues.

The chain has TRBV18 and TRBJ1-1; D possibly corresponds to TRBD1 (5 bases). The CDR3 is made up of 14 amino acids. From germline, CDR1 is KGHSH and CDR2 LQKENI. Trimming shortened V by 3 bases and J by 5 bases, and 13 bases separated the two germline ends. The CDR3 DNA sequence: TGTGCCAGCTCACCGCGGGGGGGGACGACTGAAGCTTTCTTT. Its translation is CASSPRGGTTEAFF.

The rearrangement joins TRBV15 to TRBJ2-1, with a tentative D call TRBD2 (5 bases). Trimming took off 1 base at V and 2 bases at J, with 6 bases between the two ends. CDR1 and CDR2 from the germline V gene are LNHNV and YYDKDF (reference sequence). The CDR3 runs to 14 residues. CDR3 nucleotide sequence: TGTGCCACCAGCAGAGCGGAGGCCTACAATGAGCAGTTCTTC. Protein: CATSRAEAYNEQFF.

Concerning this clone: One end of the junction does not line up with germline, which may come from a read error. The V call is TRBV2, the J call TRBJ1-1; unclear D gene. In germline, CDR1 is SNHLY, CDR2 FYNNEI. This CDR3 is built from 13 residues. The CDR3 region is CASREGGEPEAFF. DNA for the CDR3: TGTGCCAGCAGGGAAGGCGGGGAACCCGAAGCTTTCTTT.

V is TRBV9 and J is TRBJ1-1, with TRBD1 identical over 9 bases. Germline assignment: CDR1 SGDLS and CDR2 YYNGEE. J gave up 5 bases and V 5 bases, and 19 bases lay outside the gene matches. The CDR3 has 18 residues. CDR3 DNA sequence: TGTGCCAGCAGTTCTCGTGGGCCCCAAGGGACAGGGTTTACTGAAGCTTTCTTT. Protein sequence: CASSSRGPQGTGFTEAFF.

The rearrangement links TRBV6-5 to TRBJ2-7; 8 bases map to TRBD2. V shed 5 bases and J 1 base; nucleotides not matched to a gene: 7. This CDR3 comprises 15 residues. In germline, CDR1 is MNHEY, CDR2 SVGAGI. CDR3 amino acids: CASSQTRGESYEQYF. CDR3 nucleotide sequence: TGTGCCAGCAGTCAAACGCGGGGGGAATCCTACGAGCAGTACTTC.

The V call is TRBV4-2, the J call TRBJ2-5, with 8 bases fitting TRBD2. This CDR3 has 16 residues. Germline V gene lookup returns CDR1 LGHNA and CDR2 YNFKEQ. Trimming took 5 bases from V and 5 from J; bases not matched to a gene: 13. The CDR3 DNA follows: TGTGCCAGCAGCTCCACTACGGGGGGGCTAGGGGAGACCCAGTACTTC. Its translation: CASSSTTGGLGETQYF.

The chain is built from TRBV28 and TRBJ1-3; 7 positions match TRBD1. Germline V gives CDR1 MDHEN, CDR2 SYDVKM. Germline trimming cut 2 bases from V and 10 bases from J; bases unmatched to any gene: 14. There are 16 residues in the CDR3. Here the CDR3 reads CASSLLRQGGRHTIYF. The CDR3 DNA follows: TGTGCCAGCAGTTTACTCCGACAGGGCGGGAGGCATACCATATATTTT. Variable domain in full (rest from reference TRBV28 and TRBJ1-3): DVKVTQSSRYLVKRTGEKVFLECVQDMDHENMFWYRQDPGLGLRLIYFSYDVKMKEKGDIPEGYSVSREKKERFSLILESASTNQTSMYLCASSLLRQGGRHTIYFGEGSWLTVV.